This TCR beta chain was sequenced during a study of blood T cell repertoires in COVID-19. Only in-frame clones appear in the TCRdb table, and some are missing; sequencing was by immunoSEQ multiplex PCR. This sample yields approximately 330,000 clones, of which roughly 90% are seen a single time; 9.9% belongs to the top ten. This CDR3 spans 14 amino acids. Germline loops: CDR1 LNHDA, CDR2 SQIVND (reference sequence). J gave up 3 bases and V 10 bases, and 6 bases lay outside the gene matches. This clone was counted a few times. The chain is built from TRBV19 and TRBJ2-7; TRBD2 agrees at 13 bases. The sequence was obtained from a young man with COVID-19, enrolled during active disease. Material: peripheral blood. CDR3 in DNA: TGTGCCACCTCCGGGACTAGCGGGGTCTACGAGCAGTACTTC. Translating it yields CATSGTSGVYEQYF.